The T cell receptor (beta chain) described here comes from a study of chemoradiotherapy in HPV16-positive cancers. Sequencing used immunoSEQ multiplex PCR; TCRdb keeps in-frame clones, though not all of them. This table holds approximately 11,000 clones, roughly 88% found once. V was pared by 2 bases and J by 5 bases, with 13 bases between. This CDR3 has 15 residues. CDR1 is MNHEY, CDR2 SMNVEV, per germline (reference sequence). The input for sequencing was blood, taken from a patient who underwent chemoradiotherapy. This sequence originates from a human donor with HPV-associated anogenital cancer. The chain links TRBV27 to TRBJ2-1; a weak D match, TRBD2 (7 bases). This CDR3 reads CASSLMAGANNEQFF. Here the CDR3 DNA reads TGTGCCAGCAGTTTAATGGCGGGGGCCAACAATGAGCAGTTCTTC.